This T cell receptor (beta chain) was retrieved from a study of T cells in Graves' hyperthyroidism and ophthalmopathy. Points from the study as a whole: Model predictions of ophthalmopathy came a median approximately 6.2 months before onset. Blood samples included most of the expanded thyroid clonotypes exceeding 0.001.

Template material for amplifying TCR beta CDR3 regions consisted of RNA transcripts. The HTBI primer set served for first-round RT-PCR of the TCR CDR3. TCRdb used MiXCR to reprocess the multiplex PCR reads, holding one entry per CDR3 protein. The sample has around 690,000 distinct CDR3 sequences; around 15% are singletons. This clonotype was detected ten times or more. The antigen remains unidentified. The V and J ends lost 5 bases and 3 bases, in that order; junction bases with no gene match: 13. This CDR3 has 17 residues. The germline V gene has CDR1 PRHDT and CDR2 FYEKMQ (reference sequence). The V and J genes are TRBV13 and TRBJ2-1, with 7 nucleotides matching TRBD1. The sample was blood. This TCR derives from a man between 45 and 60 years old with Graves' hyperthyroidism. The CDR3, as DNA: TGTGCCAGCAGCACGAACCAGGGACAGATCGGCTACAATGAGCAGTTCTTC. Translation: CASSTNQGQIGYNEQFF.